This record looks at one T cell receptor (beta chain) sequence and its context. The sample originates from a study of early T cells in non-severe SARS-CoV-2 infection. This CDR3 is built from 18 residues. Per germline, CDR1 LNHDA and CDR2 SQIVND (reference sequence). Trimming took 9 bases from V and 1 from J; bases not matched to a gene: 12. TCRdb processed the 5' RACE reads anew with MiXCR; each CDR3 protein has one entry. Here the sample spans 75,000 to 100,000 distinct CDR3 sequences, approximately 14% being singletons. The rearrangement joins TRBV19 to TRBJ2-1; 13 bases match TRBD2. Material for sequencing was whole blood. The sequence was collected from an adult who was a healthcare worker with PCR-confirmed SARS-CoV-2 infection or an uninfected control (not recorded which). In DNA form, the CDR3 reads TGTGCCAGCCTGGCCGGGACTAGCGGGAAGGGGTCCTACAATGAGCAGTTCTTC. Its translation is CASLAGTSGKGSYNEQFF.